This T cell receptor (beta chain) came from a study of blood T cell repertoires in COVID-19. In the original analysis: Amplified reference gene primers provided the basis for estimating nucleated cell counts. Assay: immunoSEQ multiplex PCR; the TCRdb copy retains only in-frame clones and omits some. V, J and clone size are taken as reported in that table, and D and trimming were inferred from the DNA itself. The table lists approximately 280,000 clones, roughly 85% of them singletons. The CDR3 is made up of 15 amino acids. V was trimmed by 4 bases and J by 1 base, leaving 13 bases between them. In germline, CDR1 is SGHAT, CDR2 FQNNGV. This clone was picked up a small number of times.

The sequenced sample was peripheral blood. The receptor's source is a man aged 45-65 years with active or convalescent COVID-19. J is TRBJ1-1 and V is TRBV11-2, with D possibly TRBD1 on 6 matching bases. The CDR3 region is CASSSPLRGNTEAFF. In DNA form, the CDR3 reads TGTGCCAGCAGCTCCCCACTCAGGGGGAACACTGAAGCTTTCTTT. Full variable domain (missing parts from reference TRBV11-2 and TRBJ1-1): EAGVAQSPRYKIIEKRQSVAFWCNPISGHATLYWYQQILGQGPKLLIQFQNNGVVDDSQLPKDRFSAERLKGVDSTLKIQPAKLEDSAVYLCASSSPLRGNTEAFFGQGTRLTVV.